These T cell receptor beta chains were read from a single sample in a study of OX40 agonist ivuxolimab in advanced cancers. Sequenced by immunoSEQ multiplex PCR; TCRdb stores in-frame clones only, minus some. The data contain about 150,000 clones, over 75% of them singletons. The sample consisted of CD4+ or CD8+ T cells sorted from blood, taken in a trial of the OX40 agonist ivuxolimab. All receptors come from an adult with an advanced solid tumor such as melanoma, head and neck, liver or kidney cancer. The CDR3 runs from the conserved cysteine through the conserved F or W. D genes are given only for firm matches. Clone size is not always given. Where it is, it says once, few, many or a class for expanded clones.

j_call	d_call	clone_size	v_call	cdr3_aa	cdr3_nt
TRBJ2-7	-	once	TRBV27	CASSLSTLEGDYEQYF	TGTGCCAGCAGTTTATCAACACTGGAGGGCGACTACGAGCAGTACTTC
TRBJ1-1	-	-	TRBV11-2	CASSLLAGNTEAFF	TGTGCCAGCAGCTTACTCGCAGGGAACACTGAAGCTTTCTTT
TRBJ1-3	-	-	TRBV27	CASSFRGGAGNTIYF	TGTGCCAGCAGTTTTAGAGGTGGAGCTGGAAACACCATATATTTT
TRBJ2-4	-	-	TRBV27	CASSPRLPKNIQYF	TGTGCCAGCAGTCCCAGACTACCCAAAAACATTCAGTACTTC
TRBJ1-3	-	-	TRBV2	CASSEQGSGNTIYF	TGTGCCAGCAGTGAACAGGGCTCTGGAAACACCATATATTTT
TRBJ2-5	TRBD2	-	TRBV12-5	CASGLWGGETQYF	TGTGCTAGTGGTTTGTGGGGAGGGGAGACCCAGTACTTC
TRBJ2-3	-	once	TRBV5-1	CASSLLQGGLTDTQYF	TGCGCCAGCAGCTTACTCCAGGGGGGACTCACAGATACGCAGTATTTT
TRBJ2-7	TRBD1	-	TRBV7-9	CASSLAMVRTGGLYEQYF	TGTGCCAGCAGCTTAGCGATGGTTAGGACAGGGGGCCTCTACGAGCAGTACTTC
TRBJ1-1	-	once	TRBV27	CASSLSWGNTEAFF	TGTGCCAGCAGTTTAAGTTGGGGTAACACTGAAGCTTTCTTT
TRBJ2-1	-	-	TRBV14	CASSQDFQGYNEQFF	TGTGCCAGCAGCCAAGATTTTCAGGGCTACAATGAGCAGTTCTTC
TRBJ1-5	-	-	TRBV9	CASSPGPYSNQPQHF	TGTGCCAGCAGCCCGGGCCCGTATAGCAATCAGCCCCAGCATTTT
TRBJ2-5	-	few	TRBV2	CASSLRTGEETQYF	TGTGCCAGCAGTCTCAGGACCGGGGAAGAGACCCAGTACTTC
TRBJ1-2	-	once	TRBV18	CASSPREGNYGYTF	TGTGCCAGCTCACCCCGGGAGGGGAACTATGGCTACACCTTC
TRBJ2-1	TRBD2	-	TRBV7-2	CASSLRRGRPLNEQFF	TGTGCCAGCAGCTTACGCCGCGGGAGGCCCCTCAATGAGCAGTTCTTC
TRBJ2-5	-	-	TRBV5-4	CASSFDRGVLRTETQYF	TGTGCCAGCAGCTTCGATAGAGGGGTCTTACGGACGGAGACCCAGTACTTC
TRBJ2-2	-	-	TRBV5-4	CASSLKTSWGTGELFF	TGTGCCAGCAGCTTGAAAACCTCTTGGGGCACCGGGGAGCTGTTTTTT
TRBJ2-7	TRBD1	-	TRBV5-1	CASSLALDRGTYEQYF	TGCGCCAGCAGCTTGGCCTTGGACAGGGGGACTTACGAGCAGTACTTC
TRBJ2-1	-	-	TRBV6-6	CASSYSRVGTHEQFF	TGTGCCAGCAGTTACTCGAGAGTCGGAACACATGAGCAGTTCTTC
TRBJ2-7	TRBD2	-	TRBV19	CASSPSGTSGSYEQYF	TGTGCCAGTAGTCCATCCGGGACTAGCGGGAGCTACGAGCAGTACTTC
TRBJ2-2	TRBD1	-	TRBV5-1	CASSLQPGQLNTGELFF	TGCGCCAGCAGCTTGCAGCCGGGACAGCTAAACACCGGGGAGCTGTTTTTT
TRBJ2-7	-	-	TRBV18	CASSPEADSYEQYF	TGTGCCAGCTCACCGGAGGCGGACTCCTACGAGCAGTACTTC
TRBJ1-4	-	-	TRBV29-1	CSVQVVEKLFF	TGCAGCGTCCAGGTAGTAGAAAAACTGTTTTTT
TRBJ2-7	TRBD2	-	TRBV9	CASSVGASGTEQYF	TGTGCCAGCAGCGTAGGGGCTAGCGGGACCGAGCAGTACTTC
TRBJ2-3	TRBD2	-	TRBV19	CASSTWTSGSVTDTQYF	TGTGCCAGTAGTACGTGGACTAGCGGGAGTGTAACAGATACGCAGTATTTT
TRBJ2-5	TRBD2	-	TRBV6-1	CASSEAAGAMQETQYF	TGTGCCAGCAGTGAAGCGGCGGGAGCCATGCAAGAGACCCAGTACTTC
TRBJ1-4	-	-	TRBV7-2	CASSQGGTNEKLFF	TGTGCCAGCAGCCAAGGGGGTACTAATGAAAAACTGTTTTTT
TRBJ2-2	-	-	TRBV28	CASSFSLTSIDTGELFF	TGTGCCAGCAGTTTCTCCTTAACTAGTATTGACACCGGGGAGCTGTTTTTT
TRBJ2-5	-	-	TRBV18	CASSPPHLQETQYF	TGTGCCAGCTCACCACCTCATCTACAAGAGACCCAGTACTTC